The rows below give T cell receptor beta chains drawn from one sample of a study of CD8 T cells in Susac syndrome. TCRdb reprocessed the immunoSEQ multiplex PCR reads with MiXCR, giving one entry per CDR3 protein. The sample shows about 200,000 distinct CDR3 sequences, about 95% of them seen only once. Sequenced material: CD4+ T cells from PBMCs. Receptor source: a human donor with multiple sclerosis. The CDR3 runs from the conserved cysteine through the conserved F or W. The order of the fields is D gene, clone size, J gene, V gene, CDR3 protein, CDR3 DNA. A D gene is named only where the DNA matches it firmly. Some rows have no size entry. The others give once, few or many, or a class for an expanded clone.

d_call: .; clone_size: .; j_call: TRBJ1-4; v_call: TRBV30; cdr3_aa: CAFNRVAREKLFF; cdr3_nt: TGTGCCTTCAACAGGGTAGCTCGTGAAAAACTGTTTTTT
d_call: TRBD1; clone_size: .; j_call: TRBJ1-5; v_call: TRBV12-3/TRBV12-4; cdr3_aa: CASTLHRGLYTDTQHF; cdr3_nt: TGTGCCAGCACCCTCCACAGGGGACTATACACAGATACGCAGCATTTT
d_call: .; clone_size: .; j_call: TRBJ1-2; v_call: TRBV4-1; cdr3_aa: CASSQDFELEYGYTF; cdr3_nt: TGCGCCAGCAGCCAAGATTTCGAACTAGAATATGGCTACACCTTC
d_call: TRBD1; clone_size: .; j_call: TRBJ2-2; v_call: TRBV30; cdr3_aa: CAWRETGANTGELFF; cdr3_nt: TGTGCCTGGAGGGAGACAGGGGCAAACACCGGGGAGCTGTTTTTT
d_call: .; clone_size: .; j_call: TRBJ1-1; v_call: TRBV20-1; cdr3_aa: CSARHGPVEAFF; cdr3_nt: TGCAGTGCTAGACACGGACCGGTAGAAGCTTTCTTT
d_call: .; clone_size: .; j_call: TRBJ2-2; v_call: TRBV30; cdr3_aa: CAWRGDLNTGELFF; cdr3_nt: TGTGCCTGGAGAGGAGATTTGAACACCGGGGAGCTGTTTTTT
d_call: .; clone_size: once; j_call: TRBJ2-5; v_call: TRBV3-1; cdr3_aa: CASSQALVGQETQYF; cdr3_nt: TGTGCCAGCAGCCAAGCACTTGTCGGTCAAGAGACCCAGTACTTC
d_call: .; clone_size: .; j_call: TRBJ1-2; v_call: TRBV27; cdr3_aa: CASSLTENYGYTF; cdr3_nt: TGTGCCAGCAGTTTAACAGAAAACTATGGCTACACCTTC
d_call: .; clone_size: .; j_call: TRBJ2-2; v_call: TRBV24-1; cdr3_aa: CATSDLGGATGELFF; cdr3_nt: TGTGCCACCAGTGATTTAGGGGGGGCGACCGGGGAGCTGTTTTTT
d_call: .; clone_size: .; j_call: TRBJ1-2; v_call: TRBV3-1; cdr3_aa: CASSQRGGYGYTF; cdr3_nt: TGTGCCAGCAGCCAGAGGGGTGGCTATGGCTACACCTTC
d_call: .; clone_size: .; j_call: TRBJ2-7; v_call: TRBV29-1; cdr3_aa: CSVEDGTGGGPIEQYF; cdr3_nt: TGCAGCGTTGAAGATGGCACAGGGGGAGGGCCTATCGAGCAGTACTTC
d_call: TRBD1; clone_size: .; j_call: TRBJ1-3; v_call: TRBV29-1; cdr3_aa: CSVRDRGNTIYF; cdr3_nt: TGCAGCGTGCGGGACAGGGGAAACACCATATATTTT
d_call: .; clone_size: .; j_call: TRBJ2-7; v_call: TRBV6-6; cdr3_aa: CASSSPFQGRNEQYF; cdr3_nt: TGTGCCAGCAGTTCCCCTTTCCAGGGGAGGAACGAGCAGTACTTC
d_call: .; clone_size: once; j_call: TRBJ2-1; v_call: TRBV30; cdr3_aa: CAYSAQAYNEQFF; cdr3_nt: TGTGCCTATAGCGCTCAGGCCTACAATGAGCAGTTCTTC
d_call: .; clone_size: .; j_call: TRBJ2-2; v_call: TRBV30; cdr3_aa: CAWTGFTGELFF; cdr3_nt: TGTGCCTGGACCGGGTTCACCGGGGAGCTGTTTTTT
d_call: .; clone_size: .; j_call: TRBJ1-5; v_call: TRBV30; cdr3_aa: CAWTPRGALRSNQPQHF; cdr3_nt: TGTGCCTGGACCCCGCGAGGGGCACTAAGGTCCAATCAGCCCCAGCATTTT
d_call: .; clone_size: .; j_call: TRBJ2-3; v_call: TRBV7-8; cdr3_aa: CASSLPAVGGADTQYF; cdr3_nt: TGTGCCAGCAGCTTACCGGCCGTCGGCGGGGCAGATACGCAGTATTTT
d_call: .; clone_size: .; j_call: TRBJ2-1; v_call: TRBV2; cdr3_aa: CASTGGELGGEQFF; cdr3_nt: TGTGCCAGCACGGGGGGCGAGCTCGGGGGTGAGCAGTTCTTC
d_call: .; clone_size: .; j_call: TRBJ1-4; v_call: TRBV5-4; cdr3_aa: CASSSTGTGDEKLFF; cdr3_nt: TGTGCCAGCAGCTCAACAGGGACCGGGGATGAAAAACTGTTTTTT
d_call: .; clone_size: .; j_call: TRBJ2-7; v_call: TRBV23-1; cdr3_aa: CASRSYEQYF; cdr3_nt: TGCGCCAGCAGGTCGTACGAGCAGTACTTC
d_call: .; clone_size: .; j_call: TRBJ1-1; v_call: TRBV29-1; cdr3_aa: CSVGQSTAGDEAAFF; cdr3_nt: TGCAGCGTTGGCCAATCTACAGCCGGGGACGAGGCTGCTTTCTTT
d_call: .; clone_size: .; j_call: TRBJ2-1; v_call: TRBV3-1; cdr3_aa: CASSPRRDEQFF; cdr3_nt: TGTGCCAGCAGCCCCAGGAGGGATGAGCAGTTCTTC
d_call: .; clone_size: .; j_call: TRBJ2-5; v_call: TRBV29-1; cdr3_aa: CSVEDRDSRETQYF; cdr3_nt: TGCAGCGTTGAAGATCGTGACTCCCGAGAGACCCAGTACTTC
d_call: .; clone_size: .; j_call: TRBJ1-4; v_call: TRBV20-1; cdr3_aa: CSAITGQDEKLFF; cdr3_nt: TGCAGTGCTATCACAGGGCAAGATGAAAAACTGTTTTTT
d_call: .; clone_size: .; j_call: TRBJ2-3; v_call: TRBV13; cdr3_aa: CASSLEGKGTQYF; cdr3_nt: TGTGCCAGCAGCTTAGAGGGCAAAGGAACGCAGTATTTT
d_call: .; clone_size: .; j_call: TRBJ2-4; v_call: TRBV12-3/TRBV12-4; cdr3_aa: CASRRGTPVLDIQYF; cdr3_nt: TGTGCCAGCAGGCGAGGGACACCCGTCCTGGACATTCAGTACTTC
d_call: .; clone_size: few; j_call: TRBJ2-1; v_call: TRBV6-6; cdr3_aa: CASSYDNEQFF; cdr3_nt: TGTGCCAGCAGTTACGACAATGAGCAGTTCTTC